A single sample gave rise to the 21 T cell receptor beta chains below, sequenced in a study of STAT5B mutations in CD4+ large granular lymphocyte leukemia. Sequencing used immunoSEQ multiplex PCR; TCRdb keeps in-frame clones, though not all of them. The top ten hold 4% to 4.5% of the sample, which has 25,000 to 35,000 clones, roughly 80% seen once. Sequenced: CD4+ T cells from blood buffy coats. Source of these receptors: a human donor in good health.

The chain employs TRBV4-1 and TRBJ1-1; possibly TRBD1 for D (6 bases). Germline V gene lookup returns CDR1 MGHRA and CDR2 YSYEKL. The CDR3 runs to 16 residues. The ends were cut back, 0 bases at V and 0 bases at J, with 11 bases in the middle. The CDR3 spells CASSQDRGRLNTEAFF. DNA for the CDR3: TGCGCCAGCAGCCAAGACAGGGGTCGGCTGAACACTGAAGCTTTCTTT.

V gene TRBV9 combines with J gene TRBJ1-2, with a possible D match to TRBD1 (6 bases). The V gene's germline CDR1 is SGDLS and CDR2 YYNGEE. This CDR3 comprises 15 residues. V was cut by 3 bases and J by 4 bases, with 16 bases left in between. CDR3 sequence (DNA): TGTGCCAGCAGCGGAACGTCCAAGGGGGGCTATGGCTACACCTTC. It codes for CASSGTSKGGYGYTF. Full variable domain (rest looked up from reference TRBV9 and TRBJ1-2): DSGVTQTPKHLITATGQRVTLRCSPRSGDLSVYWYQQSLDQGLQFLIQYYNGEERAKGNILERFSAQQFPDLHSELNLSSLELGDSALYFCASSGTSKGGYGYTFGSGTRLTVV.

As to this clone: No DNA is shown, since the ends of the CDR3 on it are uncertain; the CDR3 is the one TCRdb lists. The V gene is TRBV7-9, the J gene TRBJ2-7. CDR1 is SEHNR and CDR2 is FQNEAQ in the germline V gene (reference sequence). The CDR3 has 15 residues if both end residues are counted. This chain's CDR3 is CASSLVGPGRHEQYF.

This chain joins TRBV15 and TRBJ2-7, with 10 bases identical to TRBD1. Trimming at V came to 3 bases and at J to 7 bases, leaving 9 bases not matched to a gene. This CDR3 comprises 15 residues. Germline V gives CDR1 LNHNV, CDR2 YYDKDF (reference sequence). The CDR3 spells CATSSTGTGVEEQYF. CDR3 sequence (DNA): TGTGCCACCAGCAGTACCGGGACAGGGGTTGAGGAGCAGTACTTC.

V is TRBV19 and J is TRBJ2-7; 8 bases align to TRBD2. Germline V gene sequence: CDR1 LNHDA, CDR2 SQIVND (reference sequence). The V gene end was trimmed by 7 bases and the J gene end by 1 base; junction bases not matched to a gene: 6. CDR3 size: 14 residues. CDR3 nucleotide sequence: TGTGCCAGTACCCCGACTAGCGCATCCTACGAGCAGTACTTC. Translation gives CASTPTSASYEQYF. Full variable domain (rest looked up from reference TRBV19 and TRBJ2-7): DGGITQSPKYLFRKEGQNVTLSCEQNLNHDAMYWYRQDPGQGLRLIYYSQIVNDFQKGDIAEGYSVSREKKESFPLTVTSAQKNPTAFYLCASTPTSASYEQYFGPGTRLTVT.

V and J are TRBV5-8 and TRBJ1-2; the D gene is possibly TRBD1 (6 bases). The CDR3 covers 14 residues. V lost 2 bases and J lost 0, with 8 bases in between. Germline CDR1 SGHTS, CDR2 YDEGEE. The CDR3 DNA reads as TGTGCCAGCAGCTTTAGGGGGGCTAACTATGGCTACACCTTC. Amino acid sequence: CASSFRGANYGYTF.

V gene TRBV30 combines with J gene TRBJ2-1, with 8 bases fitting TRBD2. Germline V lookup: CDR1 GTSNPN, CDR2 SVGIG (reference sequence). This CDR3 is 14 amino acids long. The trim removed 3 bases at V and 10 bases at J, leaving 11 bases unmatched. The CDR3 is CAWSETGREGEQFF. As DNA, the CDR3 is TGTGCCTGGAGCGAGACCGGGAGGGAAGGGGAGCAGTTCTTC. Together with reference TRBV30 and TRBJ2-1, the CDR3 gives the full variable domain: SQTIHQWPATLVQPVGSPLSLECTVEGTSNPNLYWYRQAAGRGLQLLFYSVGIGQISSEVPQNLSASRPQDRQFILSSKKLLLSDSGFYLCAWSETGREGEQFFGPGTRLTVL.

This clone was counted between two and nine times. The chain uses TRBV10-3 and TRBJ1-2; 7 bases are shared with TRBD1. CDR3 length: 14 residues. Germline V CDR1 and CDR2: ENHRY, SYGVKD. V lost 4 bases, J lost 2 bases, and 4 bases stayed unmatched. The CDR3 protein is CAISADRSNYGYTF. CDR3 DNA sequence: TGTGCCATCAGTGCGGACAGGTCCAACTATGGCTACACCTTC.

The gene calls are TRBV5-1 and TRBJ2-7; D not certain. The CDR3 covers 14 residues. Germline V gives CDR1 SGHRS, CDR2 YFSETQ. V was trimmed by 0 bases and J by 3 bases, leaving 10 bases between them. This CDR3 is CASSLEVPHYEQYF. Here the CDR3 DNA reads TGCGCCAGCAGCTTGGAGGTGCCTCACTACGAGCAGTACTTC.

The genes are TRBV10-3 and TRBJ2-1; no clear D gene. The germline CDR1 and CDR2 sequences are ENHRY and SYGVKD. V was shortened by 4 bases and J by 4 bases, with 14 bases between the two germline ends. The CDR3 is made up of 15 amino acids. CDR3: CAISGEDKRYNEQFF. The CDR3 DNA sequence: TGTGCCATCAGTGGCGAGGATAAGAGGTACAATGAGCAGTTCTTC.

The chain's CDR3 is CASRLRTGGKAFF. The CDR3 DNA sequence: TGTGCCAGCAGGCTGAGGACAGGGGGGAAAGCTTTCTTT. The chain uses TRBV28 and TRBJ1-1; TRBD1 matches 10 bases. The V and J ends lost 6 bases and 9 bases, in that order; junction bases with no gene match: 7. Germline V gene lookup returns CDR1 MDHEN and CDR2 SYDVKM. The CDR3 is made up of 13 amino acids.

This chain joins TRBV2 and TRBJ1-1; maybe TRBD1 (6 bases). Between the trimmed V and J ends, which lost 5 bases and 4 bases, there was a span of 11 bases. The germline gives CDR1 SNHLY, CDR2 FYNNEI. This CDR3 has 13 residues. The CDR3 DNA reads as TGTGCCAGCAGTCCACAGGGTAGCACTGAAGCTTTCTTT. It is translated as CASSPQGSTEAFF.

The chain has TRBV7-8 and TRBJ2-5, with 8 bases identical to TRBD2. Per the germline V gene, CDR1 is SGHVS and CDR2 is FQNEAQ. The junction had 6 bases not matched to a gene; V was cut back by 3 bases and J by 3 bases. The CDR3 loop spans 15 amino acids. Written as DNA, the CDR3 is TGTGCCAGCAGCTTTTGGTCAGCGGGAGAAGAGACCCAGTACTTC. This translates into CASSFWSAGEETQYF. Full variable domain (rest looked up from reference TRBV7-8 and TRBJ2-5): GAGVSQSPRYKVAKRGQDVALRCDPISGHVSLFWYQQALGQGPEFLTYFQNEAQLDKSGLPSDRFFAERPEGSVSTLKIQRTQQEDSAVYLCASSFWSAGEETQYFGPGTRLLVL.

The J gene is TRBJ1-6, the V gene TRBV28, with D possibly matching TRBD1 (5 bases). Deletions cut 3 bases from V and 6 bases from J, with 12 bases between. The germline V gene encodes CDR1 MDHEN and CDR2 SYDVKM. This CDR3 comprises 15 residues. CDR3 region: CASSLGPGRNSPLHF. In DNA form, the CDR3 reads TGTGCCAGCAGTTTGGGCCCGGGACGTAATTCACCCCTCCACTTT. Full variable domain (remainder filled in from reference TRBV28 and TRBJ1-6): DVKVTQSSRYLVKRTGEKVFLECVQDMDHENMFWYRQDPGLGLRLIYFSYDVKMKEKGDIPEGYSVSREKKERFSLILESASTNQTSMYLCASSLGPGRNSPLHFGNGTRLTVT.

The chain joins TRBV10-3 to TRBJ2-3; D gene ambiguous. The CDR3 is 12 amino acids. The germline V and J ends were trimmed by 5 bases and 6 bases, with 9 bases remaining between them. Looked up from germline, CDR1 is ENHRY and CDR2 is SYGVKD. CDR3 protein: CAISPLGDTQYF. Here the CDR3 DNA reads TGTGCCATCAGTCCCCTGGGGGATACGCAGTATTTT.

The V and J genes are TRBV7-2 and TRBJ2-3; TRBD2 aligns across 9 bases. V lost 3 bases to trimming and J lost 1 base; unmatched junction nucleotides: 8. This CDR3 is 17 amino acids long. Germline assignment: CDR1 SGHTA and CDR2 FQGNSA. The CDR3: CASSFRVAGGRTDTQYF. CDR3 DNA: TGTGCCAGCAGCTTTAGGGTGGCGGGAGGGCGCACAGATACGCAGTATTTT. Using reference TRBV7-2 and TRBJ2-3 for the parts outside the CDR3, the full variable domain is GAGVSQSPSNKVTEKGKDVELRCDPISGHTALYWYRQSLGQGLEFLIYFQGNSAPDKSGLPSDRFSAERTGGSVSTLTIQRTQQEDSAVYLCASSFRVAGGRTDTQYFGPGTRLTVL.

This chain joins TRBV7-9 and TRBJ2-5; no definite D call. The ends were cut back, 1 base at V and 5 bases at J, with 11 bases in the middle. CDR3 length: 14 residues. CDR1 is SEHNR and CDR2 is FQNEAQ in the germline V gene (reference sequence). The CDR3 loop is CASSLGEAAETQYF. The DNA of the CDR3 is TGTGCCAGCAGCTTAGGAGAGGCGGCGGAGACCCAGTACTTC. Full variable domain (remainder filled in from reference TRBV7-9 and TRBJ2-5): DTGVSQNPRHKITKRGQNVTFRCDPISEHNRLYWYRQTLGQGPEFLTYFQNEAQLEKSRLLSDRFSAERPKGSFSTLEIQRTEQGDSAMYLCASSLGEAAETQYFGPGTRLLVL.

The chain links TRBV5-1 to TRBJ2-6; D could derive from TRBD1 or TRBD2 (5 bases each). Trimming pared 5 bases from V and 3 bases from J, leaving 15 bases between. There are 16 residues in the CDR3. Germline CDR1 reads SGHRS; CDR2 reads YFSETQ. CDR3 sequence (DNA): TGCGCCAGCAGGGCGAGGGGCTCATATGGGGCCAACGTCCTGACTTTC. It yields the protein CASRARGSYGANVLTF.

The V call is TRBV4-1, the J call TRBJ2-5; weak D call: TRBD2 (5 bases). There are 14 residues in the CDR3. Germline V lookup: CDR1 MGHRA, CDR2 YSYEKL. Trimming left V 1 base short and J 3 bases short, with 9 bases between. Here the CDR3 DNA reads TGCGCCAGCAGCCAAGGACTAAGGGAAGAGACCCAGTACTTC. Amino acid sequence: CASSQGLREETQYF.

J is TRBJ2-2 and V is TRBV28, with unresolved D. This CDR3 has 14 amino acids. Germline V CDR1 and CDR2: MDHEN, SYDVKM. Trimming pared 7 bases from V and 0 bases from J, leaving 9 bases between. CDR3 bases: TGTGCCAGCACCTTAGGTGCGAACACCGGGGAGCTGTTTTTT. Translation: CASTLGANTGELFF.

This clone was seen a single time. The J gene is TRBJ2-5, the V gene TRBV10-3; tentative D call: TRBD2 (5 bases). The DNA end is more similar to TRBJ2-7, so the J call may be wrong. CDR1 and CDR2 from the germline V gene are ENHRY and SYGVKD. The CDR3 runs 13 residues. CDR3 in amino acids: CATRVERSYEQYF. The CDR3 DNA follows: TGTGCCACCAGAGTCGAGCGGTCCTACGAGCAGTACTTC.